The entry below describes one T cell receptor beta chain. Its antigen is still unknown. This could be a read error, since a much larger clone is one nucleotide away. Priming with a constant-region primer yielded TCR beta cDNA from 450 to 550 ng total RNA. Sequencing libraries for TCR beta derived from three nested multiplex PCR rounds that used slightly modified ARM-PCR. The opening two PCR rounds, around 10 cycles each, paired TRBV1-TRBV30 forward primers with a C-beta reverse primer. TCRdb independently ran MiXCR on the multiplex PCR reads; one entry per CDR3 protein. This sample has tens of thousands of distinct CDR3 sequences, with over 65% found just once. The record originates from a study of tumor-infiltrating lymphocytes in primary liver carcinoma. The overall study: The study reported T1-T3 N0M0 tumors spanning 4.2 to 10 cm. General study results and limits: Tumor-blood pairs (like tumor-adjacent pairs) overlapped less than tumor region pairs did.

Unsorted bulk tissue (20-30 mg) underwent RNA and DNA co-extraction. Patients' primary liver carcinoma was surgically resected. HBV chronically infected the treatment-naive patients. The V gene lost 2 bases and the J gene lost 4 bases, with 12 bases spanning the gap. Germline V gene sequence: CDR1 SGHTA, CDR2 FQGTGA. The CDR3 consists of 14 residues. The clonotype originates from a man aged 35 to 55 with primary liver carcinoma and hepatitis B virus infection. Sequences were obtained from liver tumor tissue from sampling region 3. Regarding subset: tumor region T3, left-lateral pole. V gene TRBV7-3 combines with J gene TRBJ2-7; tentative D call: TRBD2 (6 bases). CDR3 DNA: TGTGCCAGCAGCTTATCGAGCGGGCCATACGAGCAGTACTTC. Protein sequence: CASSLSSGPYEQYF. The full variable domain, its missing parts supplied by reference TRBV7-3 and TRBJ2-7, is GAGVSQTPSNKVTEKGKYVELRCDPISGHTALYWYRQSLGQGPEFLIYFQGTGAADDSGLPNDRFFAVRPEGSVSTLKIQRTERGDSAVYLCASSLSSGPYEQYFGPGTRLTVT.